This T cell receptor (beta chain) was profiled in a study of blood T cell repertoires in COVID-19. On the study more broadly: Acute-phase and convalescent COVID-19 samples originated in the United States, Italy and Spain. Sources were T cells, B-cell-depleted T cells, or PBMCs; the material itself was cDNA or gDNA.

Across 20 to 25 US areas, participants ranged in age from about 18 to 100 years. Symptom resolution, clearance, or two negative PCRs marked the recovered donors of Cohort 3. CDR3 length: 16 residues. CDR1 is SGHKS, CDR2 YYEKEE, per germline (reference sequence). Trimming took 4 bases from V and 1 from J, leaving 16 bases between them. The assay was immunoSEQ multiplex PCR, and TCRdb's table has in-frame clones only and misses some. The table records about 500,000 clones, approximately 86% of them present only once. This sequence originates from a woman younger than 35 who had recovered from COVID-19. Material for sequencing was PBMCs or T cells enriched from blood (not recorded which). The J gene is TRBJ2-3, the V gene TRBV5-5; tentative D call: TRBD1 (6 bases). The CDR3 DNA sequence: TGTGCCAGCAGCCCGAGACAGGCCTCCCGCACAGATACGCAGTATTTT. Its protein is CASSPRQASRTDTQYF.